The 29 T cell receptor beta chains below all came from one sample that was sequenced in a study of chemoradiotherapy in HPV16-positive cancers. The assay was immunoSEQ multiplex PCR, and TCRdb's table has in-frame clones only and misses some. The sample contains thousands of clones, around 90% of which appear only once. Sequencing was performed on tumor tissue, taken from a patient who underwent chemoradiotherapy. The receptors were gathered from a human donor with HPV-associated anogenital cancer.

About this clone itself: An end of the junction differs from the germline gene, which may be a read error. The V gene is TRBV11-3, the J gene TRBJ2-2, with D possibly called TRBD1 or TRBD2 (5 bases each). The CDR3 is 13 amino acids. From germline, CDR1 is SGHNT and CDR2 YENEEA. As DNA, the CDR3 is TGTGCCAGCAACCGCGGTGGGGCCGGGGAGCTGCTTTTT. Protein sequence: CASNRGGAGELLF.

The CDR3 DNA follows: TGTGCCAGCAGCCCCCCGGGACAGATAGAAGCTTTCTTT. Translation: CASSPPGQIEAFF. The chain has TRBV7-9 and TRBJ1-1; TRBD1 matches 7 bases. Germline-derived CDR1 and CDR2 are SEHNR and FQNEAQ (reference sequence). Losses at the gene ends were 5 bases for V and 8 bases for J; bases not matched to a gene: 8. The CDR3 length is 13 residues. Complete variable domain (other parts from reference TRBV7-9 and TRBJ1-1): DTGVSQNPRHKITKRGQNVTFRCDPISEHNRLYWYRQTLGQGPEFLTYFQNEAQLEKSRLLSDRFSAERPKGSFSTLEIQRTEQGDSAMYLCASSPPGQIEAFFGQGTRLTVV.

This chain joins TRBV2 and TRBJ1-5; 7 nucleotides align to TRBD1. CDR1 and CDR2 from the germline V gene are SNHLY and FYNNEI. V shed 6 bases, J shed 5 bases, and the junction held 13 bases outside the gene matches. The CDR3 covers 16 residues. The CDR3 is CASSGIIQGQDQPQHF. The CDR3 DNA sequence: TGTGCCAGCAGCGGGATCATACAGGGGCAGGATCAGCCCCAGCATTTT. The entire variable domain, with the rest obtained from reference TRBV2 and TRBJ1-5, is as follows: EPEVTQTPSHQVTQMGQEVILRCVPISNHLYFYWYRQILGQKVEFLVSFYNNEISEKSEIFDDQFSVERPDGSNFTLKIRSTKLEDSAMYFCASSGIIQGQDQPQHFGDGTRLSIL.

The genes are TRBV27 and TRBJ1-6; no clear D gene. Germline loops: CDR1 MNHEY, CDR2 SMNVEV (reference sequence). The V end lost 5 bases, the J end lost 9 bases, and 11 bases lay between the germline ends. The CDR3 spans 13 residues. The CDR3 region has the DNA TGTGCCAGCAGTCCTTACGGTGCTTCACCCCTCCACTTT. This gives the protein CASSPYGASPLHF.

The gene calls are TRBV9 and TRBJ2-3, with D perhaps TRBD1 (5 bases). The CDR3 runs 15 residues. The germline V gene has CDR1 SGDLS and CDR2 YYNGEE. V was clipped by 4 bases and J by 4 bases, with 16 bases between them. The CDR3 loop is CASSLGVGLPDTQYF. CDR3 nucleotide sequence: TGTGCCAGCAGCTTAGGGGTAGGGTTACCAGATACGCAGTATTTT.

DNA of the CDR3: TGTGCCAGCAGCGTGAGAACAGGGGAAAAACTGTTTTTT. It translates to CASSVRTGEKLFF. This chain connects TRBV9 to TRBJ1-4, with D possibly being TRBD1 (6 bases). The ends were cut back, 2 bases at V and 8 bases at J, with 10 bases in the middle. CDR3 size: 13 residues. Per germline, CDR1 SGDLS and CDR2 YYNGEE.

This clone appeared a few times. V gene TRBV6-6 combines with J gene TRBJ1-2; weak D call: TRBD1 (6 bases). This CDR3 contains 16 residues. The V end was cut by 6 bases, the J end by 1 base, with 18 bases between. Germline lookup yields CDR1 MNHNY and CDR2 SVGAGI (reference sequence). This chain's CDR3 is CASRGGDIGLNYGYTF. CDR3 nucleotide sequence: TGTGCCAGCAGGGGCGGGGACATTGGGCTTAACTATGGCTACACCTTC.

The V and J genes are TRBV18 and TRBJ2-7, with 7 bases matching TRBD1. The CDR3 extends over 16 amino acids. V was pared by 3 bases and J by 4 bases, with 12 bases of the junction left unmatched. The germline V gene encodes CDR1 KGHSH and CDR2 LQKENI. This CDR3 reads CASSPPGGLGSYEQYF. CDR3 coding DNA: TGTGCCAGCTCACCCCCAGGGGGTTTAGGGTCTTACGAGCAGTACTTC.

The V gene is TRBV30, the J gene TRBJ2-6, with D uncertain. CDR1 is GTSNPN and CDR2 is SVGIG in the germline V gene (reference sequence). The CDR3 is 12 residues long. The CDR3 nucleotides are TGTGCTCACAGCTCTGGGGCCAACGTCCTGACTTTC. Protein sequence: CAHSSGANVLTF.

This chain uses TRBV5-5 with TRBJ1-5; possible D gene TRBD1, 6 bases. The CDR3 has 14 amino acids. V was clipped by 5 bases and J by 1 base, with 10 bases between them. Germline V lookup: CDR1 SGHKS, CDR2 YYEKEE (reference sequence). This chain's CDR3 is CASSEGQSNQPQHF. The CDR3 nucleotides read TGTGCCAGCAGTGAAGGACAGAGCAATCAGCCCCAGCATTTT.

The gene calls are TRBV15 and TRBJ2-7; D uncertain. The CDR3 runs to 14 residues. Germline CDR1 LNHNV, CDR2 YYDKDF (reference sequence). Trimming removed 0 bases at V and 0 bases at J, with 6 bases between. CDR3: CATSRDLSSYEQYV. In nucleotides, the CDR3 is TGTGCCACCAGCAGAGATTTGAGCTCCTACGAGCAGTACGTC.

The rearrangement joins TRBV18 to TRBJ1-2; D unclear. The V end lost 4 bases, the J end lost 3 bases, and 21 bases lay between the germline ends. The CDR3 covers 17 residues. CDR1 KGHSH and CDR2 LQKENI come from the germline V gene. CDR3 DNA: TGTGCCAGCTCACTTCAAGGACTTTCCGGGATAGACTATGGCTACACCTTC. Translation gives CASSLQGLSGIDYGYTF.

The chain combines TRBV5-8 with TRBJ2-1, with D possibly TRBD1 on 6 matching bases. Germline V CDR1 and CDR2: SGHTS, YDEGEE. The CDR3 sequence is 15 residues long. The V gene lost 0 bases and the J gene lost 7 bases, with 14 bases spanning the gap. The CDR3 nucleotides are TGTGCCAGCAGCTTGGACAGGACCCAGGGGAATGAGCAGTTCTTC. Encoded protein: CASSLDRTQGNEQFF.

V and J are TRBV5-6 and TRBJ2-7, with a tentative D call TRBD2 (6 bases). V was clipped by 4 bases and J by 0 bases, with 11 bases between them. The CDR3 is 14 amino acids. CDR1 SGHDT and CDR2 YYEEEE come from the germline V gene. The CDR3 DNA reads as TGTGCCAGCAGCCCGGGAGTCGTCTCCTACGAGCAGTACTTC. Its translation is CASSPGVVSYEQYF. Full variable domain (rest looked up from reference TRBV5-6 and TRBJ2-7): DAGVTQSPTHLIKTRGQQVTLRCSPKSGHDTVSWYQQALGQGPQFIFQYYEEEERQRGNFPDRFSGHQFPNYSSELNVNALLLGDSALYLCASSPGVVSYEQYFGPGTRLTVT.

J is TRBJ1-1 and V is TRBV19; D ambiguous. CDR3 length: 15 residues. V lost 4 bases, J lost 4 bases, and 16 bases lay in between. Germline CDR1 LNHDA, CDR2 SQIVND (reference sequence). The DNA for the CDR3 is TGTGCCAGTAGTAGGATCACAGAACGGGCCACTGAAGCTTTCTTT. As protein: CASSRITERATEAFF.

J is TRBJ2-5 and V is TRBV29-1; D is unclear. The CDR3 totals 12 residues. From germline, CDR1 is SQVTM and CDR2 ANQGSEA. V gave up 4 bases and J gave up 1 base, with 7 bases separating them. The CDR3 sequence is CSVVVSQETQYF. The CDR3 coding sequence is TGCAGCGTTGTTGTGAGCCAAGAGACCCAGTACTTC. The entire variable domain, with the rest obtained from reference TRBV29-1 and TRBJ2-5, is as follows: SAVISQKPSRDICQRGTSLTIQCQVDSQVTMMFWYRQQPGQSLTLIATANQGSEATYESGFVIDKFPISRPNLTFSTLTVSNMSPEDSSIYLCSVVVSQETQYFGPGTRLLVL.

In this sample, this clone turned up once. The chain has TRBV19 and TRBJ2-7; no reliable D call. CDR3 length: 14 residues. Deletions cut 10 bases from V and 0 bases from J, with 16 bases between. CDR1 is LNHDA, CDR2 SQIVND, per germline (reference sequence). This CDR3 reads CATRGHHSSYEQYF. The CDR3 coding sequence is TGTGCCACCCGAGGTCATCACAGCTCCTACGAGCAGTACTTC.

The chain has TRBV14 and TRBJ2-2; 8 positions match TRBD2. This CDR3 comprises 15 residues. V was clipped by 2 bases and J by 6 bases; unmatched bases: 5. CDR1 is SGHDN, CDR2 FVKESK, per germline. In DNA, the CDR3 is TGTGCCAGCAGCCAACGTTACGGGGGGGCCGGGGAGCTGTTTTTT. Protein sequence: CASSQRYGGAGELFF.

The chain is built from TRBV5-1 and TRBJ2-1; 11 nucleotides agree with TRBD2. In germline, CDR1 is SGHRS, CDR2 YFSETQ. V shed 4 bases, J shed 9 bases, and the junction held 6 bases outside the gene matches. The CDR3 has 14 amino acids. CDR3 amino acids: CASSDSGGAPEQFF. The CDR3 DNA sequence: TGCGCCAGCAGCGATAGCGGGGGGGCCCCTGAGCAGTTCTTC. Looking up the rest from reference TRBV5-1 and TRBJ2-1 gives the full variable domain: KAGVTQTPRYLIKTRGQQVTLSCSPISGHRSVSWYQQTPGQGLQFLFEYFSETQRNKGNFPGRFSGRQFSNSRSEMNVSTLELGDSALYLCASSDSGGAPEQFFGPGTRLTVL.

V and J are TRBV2 and TRBJ1-3; D is uncertain. The CDR3 has 14 residues. V lost 4 bases, J lost 0 bases, and 7 bases lay in between. Germline loops: CDR1 SNHLY, CDR2 FYNNEI. The CDR3 spells CASSVLLSGNTIYF. The CDR3 bases are TGTGCCAGCAGTGTCCTCCTCTCTGGAAACACCATATATTTT.

The chain links TRBV7-9 to TRBJ1-6, with unresolved D. Germline CDR1 and CDR2: SEHNR and FQNEAQ (reference sequence). This CDR3 has 12 amino acids. Trimming cost V 1 base and J 5 bases, with 0 bases left between them. Here the CDR3 DNA reads TGTGCCAGCAGCTTAGATAATTCACCCCTCCACTTT. Its protein product is CASSLDNSPLHF.

J is TRBJ1-2 and V is TRBV30; 9 positions match TRBD1. CDR1 and CDR2 (germline): GTSNPN, SVGIG (reference sequence). CDR3 length: 13 amino acids. The V and J ends lost 3 bases and 4 bases, in that order; junction bases with no gene match: 3. Written as DNA, the CDR3 is TGTGCCTGGAGACAGGGGGCTCTCTATGGCTACACCTTC. This sequence encodes CAWRQGALYGYTF.

V is TRBV6-5 and J is TRBJ1-2; D call uncertain. CDR1 MNHEY and CDR2 SVGAGI come from the germline V gene. With 6 bases removed from V and 5 bases from J, the gap between germline ends came to 7 bases. The CDR3 has 11 residues. CDR3 in amino acids: CASRVGYGYTF. CDR3 coding DNA: TGTGCCAGCAGGGTCGGGTATGGCTACACCTTC.

The chain is built from TRBV5-5 and TRBJ1-5; unclear D gene. The CDR3 runs to 12 residues. Trimming shortened V by 4 bases and J by 9 bases, and 11 bases separated the two germline ends. Germline V CDR1 and CDR2: SGHKS, YYEKEE (reference sequence). This CDR3 reads CASSLNTGPQHF. CDR3 DNA sequence: TGTGCCAGCAGCCTCAACACGGGGCCCCAGCATTTT. The whole variable domain, filled in from reference TRBV5-5 and TRBJ1-5, reads DAGVTQSPTHLIKTRGQQVTLRCSPISGHKSVSWYQQVLGQGPQFIFQYYEKEERGRGNFPDRFSARQFPNYSSELNVNALLLGDSALYLCASSLNTGPQHFGDGTRLSIL.

This chain connects TRBV7-7 to TRBJ2-3; no clear D gene. The CDR3 totals 14 residues. Deletions cut 1 base from V and 0 bases from J, with 5 bases between. Germline V gene sequence: CDR1 SSHAT, CDR2 FNYEAQ (reference sequence). The CDR3 spells CASSLGPSTDTQYF. The DNA of the CDR3 is TGTGCCAGCAGCTTAGGGCCTAGCACAGATACGCAGTATTTT.

The chain is built from TRBV7-8 and TRBJ1-2; 8 bases map to TRBD1. The CDR3 has 15 amino acids. Unmatched junction bases numbered 7, after V lost 0 bases and J lost 7 bases. Germline V lookup: CDR1 SGHVS, CDR2 FQNEAQ. Here the CDR3 DNA reads TGTGCCAGCAGCTTAGCGGGGCAGGGGGCGTTTGGCTACACCTTC. Encoded protein: CASSLAGQGAFGYTF.

The rearrangement links TRBV7-9 to TRBJ1-2, with 7 bases fitting TRBD1. This CDR3 is 16 amino acids long. Germline V gives CDR1 SEHNR, CDR2 FQNEAQ (reference sequence). With 1 base clipped from V and 5 bases from J, the junction kept 10 bases outside the gene matches. In DNA, the CDR3 is TGTGCCAGCAGCTTAGAGGGGGCCGGGACATCTTATGGCTACACCTTC. It translates to CASSLEGAGTSYGYTF.

This clone was recorded only once. This chain joins TRBV29-1 and TRBJ2-5; D is uncertain. V lost 7 bases, J lost 1 base, and 19 bases lay in between. The CDR3 sequence is 15 residues long. CDR1 and CDR2 (germline): SQVTM, ANQGSEA. CDR3 sequence reads: CSAETRGFFQETQYF. The CDR3 region has the DNA TGCAGCGCTGAGACCCGTGGGTTCTTCCAAGAGACCCAGTACTTC.

The V gene is TRBV2, the J gene TRBJ1-1; D perhaps matches TRBD1 (5 bases). V was pared by 8 bases and J by 4 bases, with 11 bases between. The CDR3 is made up of 12 amino acids. CDR1 SNHLY and CDR2 FYNNEI come from the germline V gene. CDR3 nucleotide sequence: TGTGCCAGCCGGGGGGACGGCACTGAAGCTTTCTTT. It yields the protein CASRGDGTEAFF. Drawing the rest from reference TRBV2 and TRBJ1-1, the complete variable domain is EPEVTQTPSHQVTQMGQEVILRCVPISNHLYFYWYRQILGQKVEFLVSFYNNEISEKSEIFDDQFSVERPDGSNFTLKIRSTKLEDSAMYFCASRGDGTEAFFGQGTRLTVV.